Shown below are 27 T cell receptor beta chains from a single sample sequenced in a study of T cells after yellow fever vaccination. From the 5' RACE reads, TCRdb called clonotypes with MiXCR, one entry per CDR3 protein. This repertoire shows approximately 300,000 distinct CDR3 sequences, over 10% found once; its top ten account for roughly 0.5%. This material consisted of CD4+ T cells sorted from PBMCs, taken 45 days after the yellow fever booster vaccination. These TCRs come from a man aged 25-45 years who received the YFV17D yellow fever vaccine.

CDR3 bases: TGCAGCGTTGAACCTAGCGGGGGAGAGACCCAGTACTTC. Its translation: CSVEPSGGETQYF. The rearrangement joins TRBV29-1 to TRBJ2-5; the match to TRBD2 covers 10 bases. The CDR3 totals 13 residues. The trim removed 2 bases at V and 4 bases at J, leaving 1 base unmatched. Per the germline V gene, CDR1 is SQVTM and CDR2 is ANQGSEA.

This chain links TRBV7-2 with TRBJ2-1; 11 bases align to TRBD2. The CDR3 loop spans 13 amino acids. Germline assignment: CDR1 SGHTA and CDR2 FQGNSA. V shed 7 bases, J shed 7 bases, and the junction held 3 bases outside the gene matches. CDR3 protein: CASTRLAGNEQFF. Here the CDR3 DNA reads TGTGCCAGCACCCGACTAGCGGGAAATGAGCAGTTCTTC.

CDR3 DNA: TGTGCCAGCAGGCCCACTAGCGCCTACGAGCAGTACTTC. Translation: CASRPTSAYEQYF. V gene TRBV12-3 or TRBV12-4 combines with J gene TRBJ2-7; 7 bases are shared with TRBD2. The CDR3 is 13 amino acids. J was trimmed by 2 bases and V by 6 bases; bases with no gene match: 4.

The gene calls are TRBV5-1 and TRBJ2-1; possible D gene TRBD2, 5 bases. The V gene lost 0 bases and the J gene lost 4 bases, with 11 bases spanning the gap. CDR3 length equals 15 residues. Germline values: CDR1 SGHRS, CDR2 YFSETQ. In DNA, the CDR3 is TGCGCCAGCAGCTTGGGAACCGAGCGGTACAATGAGCAGTTCTTC. Its translation: CASSLGTERYNEQFF.

This clonotype came up a few times. V usage is TRBV7-2 and J usage is TRBJ2-3; D remains ambiguous. With 1 base removed from V and 1 base from J, the gap between germline ends came to 9 bases. This CDR3 region has 15 residues. The germline CDR1 and CDR2 sequences are SGHTA and FQGNSA. CDR3 in DNA: TGTGCCAGCAGCTTAGGAGCCGCTGGCACAGATACGCAGTATTTT. Translation gives CASSLGAAGTDTQYF.

This clonotype has just a few counts. The chain combines TRBV4-3 with TRBJ2-3; D possibly corresponds to TRBD2 (6 bases). The CDR3 is 15 residues long. The V gene lost 0 bases and the J gene lost 4 bases, with 11 bases spanning the gap. In germline, CDR1 is LGHNA, CDR2 YSLEER. The CDR3 protein is CASSQDHGGADTQYF. The CDR3 DNA is TGCGCCAGCAGCCAAGATCATGGAGGGGCAGATACGCAGTATTTT.

This clonotype has at least ten counts. V gene TRBV4-3 combines with J gene TRBJ1-6; TRBD1 might be the D (5 bases). The CDR3 covers 13 residues. Trimming took 2 bases from V and 9 from J, leaving 8 bases between them. Germline assignment: CDR1 LGHNA and CDR2 YSLEER. Here the CDR3 reads CASSQSGPSPLHF. The CDR3 bases are TGCGCCAGCAGCCAATCAGGGCCTTCACCCCTCCACTTT.

The chain combines TRBV11-2 with TRBJ1-1; unclear D gene. The CDR3 is 12 amino acids. Trimming left V 6 bases short and J 5 bases short, with 10 bases between. Germline CDR1 and CDR2: SGHAT and FQNNGV. In DNA, the CDR3 is TGTGCCAGCAGTCGCCGGCGGACTGAAGCTTTCTTT. This encodes CASSRRRTEAFF. The full variable domain, in which reference TRBV11-2 and TRBJ1-1 provide the parts outside the CDR3, is EAGVAQSPRYKIIEKRQSVAFWCNPISGHATLYWYQQILGQGPKLLIQFQNNGVVDDSQLPKDRFSAERLKGVDSTLKIQPAKLEDSAVYLCASSRRRTEAFFGQGTRLTVV.

This clonotype came up a few times. The chain is built from TRBV6-5 and TRBJ2-4; no firm D call. Per germline, CDR1 MNHEY and CDR2 SVGAGI. Trimming cost V 2 bases and J 0 bases, with 5 bases left between them. CDR3 size: 14 residues. In DNA form, the CDR3 reads TGTGCCAGCAGTTACGACCTAGCCAAAAACATTCAGTACTTC. Translation: CASSYDLAKNIQYF.

The CDR3 protein is CASVSPGGSVADTQYF. In DNA form, the CDR3 reads TGTGCCAGCGTATCCCCTGGCGGGAGCGTTGCAGATACGCAGTATTTT. The rearrangement uses TRBV28 and TRBJ2-3; the match to TRBD2 covers 7 bases. After removal of 8 bases from V and 4 bases from J, the junction contained 15 bases not matched to a gene. The germline CDR1 and CDR2 sequences are MDHEN and SYDVKM. This CDR3 region has 16 residues.

This clonotype was counted only a few times. The chain joins TRBV12-3 or TRBV12-4 to TRBJ2-7, with TRBD2 matching over 7 bases. V shed 6 bases and J 6 bases; nucleotides not matched to a gene: 11. The CDR3 has 14 amino acids. CDR3 sequence (DNA): TGTGCCAGCAGGGATCTAGCGGAGTTGTGCGAGCAGTACTTC. Its translation is CASRDLAELCEQYF.

V usage is TRBV19 and J usage is TRBJ2-4; the D is unclear. Deletions cut 4 bases from V and 7 bases from J, with 11 bases between. CDR1 LNHDA and CDR2 SQIVND come from the germline V gene (reference sequence). This CDR3 is 13 amino acids long. CDR3 amino acids: CASSTPGPNIQYF. The CDR3 DNA follows: TGTGCCAGTAGTACTCCCGGCCCGAACATTCAGTACTTC. Combining the CDR3 with reference TRBV19 and TRBJ2-4 gives the whole variable domain DGGITQSPKYLFRKEGQNVTLSCEQNLNHDAMYWYRQDPGQGLRLIYYSQIVNDFQKGDIAEGYSVSREKKESFPLTVTSAQKNPTAFYLCASSTPGPNIQYFGAGTRLSVL.

V is TRBV18 and J is TRBJ2-1; possibly TRBD1 or TRBD2 for D (5 bases each). Germline CDR1 KGHSH, CDR2 LQKENI. With 3 bases removed from V and 0 bases from J, the gap between germline ends came to 12 bases. The CDR3 sequence is 16 residues long. The CDR3 loop is CASSPTQGTSYNEQFF. CDR3 nucleotides: TGTGCCAGCTCACCGACCCAAGGGACCTCCTACAATGAGCAGTTCTTC.

This clonotype has a handful of counts. The chain uses TRBV20-1 and TRBJ2-3, with D possibly being TRBD1 (5 bases). Germline V gives CDR1 DFQATT, CDR2 SNEGSKA (reference sequence). The CDR3 covers 12 residues. Trimming shortened V by 6 bases and J by 3 bases, and 10 bases separated the two germline ends. The CDR3 sequence is CSAARGTDTQYF. The CDR3 nucleotides are TGCAGTGCAGCTAGGGGTACAGATACGCAGTATTTT.

V and J are TRBV20-1 and TRBJ2-3; TRBD2 matches at 10 bases. The V and J ends lost 5 bases and 0 bases, in that order; junction bases with no gene match: 5. The CDR3 consists of 15 residues. From germline, CDR1 is DFQATT and CDR2 SNEGSKA (reference sequence). The CDR3 sequence: CSALLAGLSTDTQYF. CDR3 in DNA: TGCAGTGCTCTACTAGCGGGACTTAGCACAGATACGCAGTATTTT.

This clonotype was picked up one time. The chain carries TRBV20-1 and TRBJ2-2; the D gene could be TRBD1 or TRBD2 (5 bases each). Germline loops: CDR1 DFQATT, CDR2 SNEGSKA (reference sequence). This CDR3 is built from 13 residues. V lost 6 bases, J lost 3 bases, and 11 bases lay in between. This CDR3 is CSARDRYTGELFF. As DNA, the CDR3 is TGCAGTGCACGGGACCGATACACCGGGGAGCTGTTTTTT.

This clonotype was picked up many times. The rearrangement links TRBV6-5 to TRBJ1-2; weak D call: TRBD1 (5 bases). The CDR3 is 19 residues long. Trimming removed 3 bases from V and 7 bases from J, with 30 bases in between. CDR1 MNHEY and CDR2 SVGAGI come from the germline V gene. The CDR3 region is CASSYLRSGPGPSMAGYTF. The CDR3 DNA sequence: TGTGCCAGCAGTTATTTGCGGTCGGGGCCAGGACCGTCTATGGCTGGCTACACCTTC.

This clonotype came up many times. This sequence joins TRBV29-1 and TRBJ2-7, with 7 bases aligning to TRBD1. The germline CDR1 and CDR2 sequences are SQVTM and ANQGSEA. This CDR3 region has 12 residues. V shed 4 bases and J 8 bases; nucleotides not matched to a gene: 8. In nucleotides, the CDR3 is TGCAGCGTTGCGGAGACAGGGCTCCAGCAGTACTTC. Encoded protein: CSVAETGLQQYF.

The chain uses TRBV27 and TRBJ2-2; TRBD1 is a possible D gene (6 bases). The length of the CDR3 is 17 residues. V was clipped by 7 bases and J by 3 bases, with 21 bases between them. CDR1 and CDR2 from the germline V gene are MNHEY and SMNVEV (reference sequence). Written as DNA, the CDR3 is TGTGCCAGCACTCAAGACCCTAGGGGGTTGGACACCGGGGAGCTGTTTTTT. It is translated as CASTQDPRGLDTGELFF.

This chain connects TRBV12-3 or TRBV12-4 to TRBJ2-3, with TRBD2 matching over 9 bases. This CDR3 has 15 residues. After removal of 2 bases from V and 6 bases from J, the junction contained 6 bases not matched to a gene. This CDR3 is CASSLSSGAVDTQYF. The CDR3, as DNA: TGTGCCAGCAGTTTATCTAGCGGGGCGGTGGATACGCAGTATTTT.

This clonotype was counted ten times or more. This sequence joins TRBV4-3 and TRBJ2-1; 7 bases line up with TRBD2. The CDR3 extends over 15 amino acids. V dropped 1 base and J dropped 4; count of bases not matched to a gene: 4. The germline CDR1 and CDR2 sequences are LGHNA and YSLEER. The CDR3 loop is CASSQALAEYNEQFF. In DNA form, the CDR3 reads TGCGCCAGCAGCCAAGCGCTAGCGGAGTACAATGAGCAGTTCTTC.

At least ten counts were recorded for this clonotype. The V and J genes are TRBV5-5 and TRBJ2-1; D may be TRBD2 (6 bases). The CDR3 extends over 16 amino acids. In germline, CDR1 is SGHKS, CDR2 YYEKEE (reference sequence). V was trimmed by 1 base and J by 0 bases, leaving 11 bases between them. CDR3: CASSLSGRSSYNEQFF. CDR3 coding DNA: TGTGCCAGCAGCTTGAGCGGGCGTAGCTCCTACAATGAGCAGTTCTTC.

In its sample, this clonotype was seen a few times. The genes are TRBV6-4 and TRBJ2-3; TRBD2 matches at 14 bases. The CDR3 runs to 23 residues. CDR1 MRHNA and CDR2 SNTAGT come from the germline V gene. Trimming at V came to 8 bases and at J to 8 bases, leaving 33 bases not matched to a gene. The CDR3 spells CASGGLAGSNRTSGRLTRGTQYF. CDR3 coding DNA: TGTGCCAGCGGAGGGTTGGCTGGGAGTAATAGGACTAGCGGGAGGCTCACACGGGGTACGCAGTATTTT.

This chain joins TRBV5-1 and TRBJ2-7; TRBD2 matches at 8 bases. With 7 bases clipped from V and 7 bases from J, the junction kept 19 bases outside the gene matches. The germline V gene has CDR1 SGHRS and CDR2 YFSETQ. The CDR3 runs to 16 residues. Written as DNA, the CDR3 is TGCGCCAGCTCCGGGCAGACTAGCGAGGGATCTCGAGAGCAGTACTTC. Translating gives CASSGQTSEGSREQYF.

This clonotype has only a few counts. V usage is TRBV7-2 and J usage is TRBJ2-1; TRBD2 is a possible D gene (6 bases). Germline CDR1 is SGHTA and CDR2 is FQGNSA. V lost 2 bases and J lost 4, with 12 bases in between. The CDR3 covers 15 residues. CDR3 coding DNA: TGTGCCAGCAGCTTAAGGCGGGATCCATACAATGAGCAGTTCTTC. Translation gives CASSLRRDPYNEQFF.

The sample holds many counts of this clonotype. The rearrangement links TRBV20-1 to TRBJ2-3, with D possibly being TRBD2 (6 bases). The CDR3 covers 14 residues. With 3 bases removed from V and 3 bases from J, the gap between germline ends came to 13 bases. Germline V gene sequence: CDR1 DFQATT, CDR2 SNEGSKA (reference sequence). CDR3 residues: CSASGTGGTDTQYF. In DNA form, the CDR3 reads TGCAGTGCTAGCGGGACTGGCGGGACAGATACGCAGTATTTT.

This clonotype occurred once. The J gene is TRBJ2-5, the V gene TRBV5-1, with D possibly matching TRBD2 (6 bases). The CDR3 has 15 residues. The V end was cut by 0 bases, the J end by 8 bases, with 17 bases between. Germline V gives CDR1 SGHRS, CDR2 YFSETQ. The CDR3 loop reads CASSLGTGTLDTQYF. The DNA for the CDR3 is TGCGCCAGCAGCTTGGGTACCGGGACTCTGGATACCCAGTACTTC.